This T cell receptor beta chain was recorded in a study of T cell changes during pregnancy in multiple sclerosis. V was clipped by 5 bases and J by 0 bases, with 9 bases between them. Germline lookup yields CDR1 SGHNT and CDR2 YYREEE (reference sequence). The CDR3 totals 13 residues. Profiling relied on immunoSEQ multiplex PCR, and the TCRdb table lists in-frame clones only, not all of them. The table lists tens of thousands of clones, over 80% of them singletons. Here the sequenced sample was CD4+ T cells from peripheral blood mononuclear cells, taken after pregnancy. The TCR originated in a female donor with multiple sclerosis, enrolled in a pregnancy study. The V and J genes are TRBV5-4 and TRBJ2-7; possible D gene TRBD2, 6 bases. The CDR3 bases are TGTGCCAGCAGTTACGGGAGCTCCTACGAGCAGTACTTC. Translating gives CASSYGSSYEQYF.